This note documents a single T cell receptor (beta chain) sequence. The antigen remains unidentified. This sample stems from a study of OX40 agonist ivuxolimab in advanced cancers. As for the study in general: Among those enrolled, mean age was about 58 years (range about 23 to 80) and roughly 84% were male. Patients with prior anti-PD-1, anti-PD-L1 or anti-CTLA-4 therapy were eligible; approximately 37% had some. Study-wide points: Low normalized T-cell clonal expansion was also seen in some nonresponders.

Patients were excluded for autoimmune disease history or systemic immunosuppression. The protocol was immunoSEQ multiplex PCR, while the TCRdb copy is restricted to in-frame clones and leaves out a portion. The repertoire includes tens of thousands of clones, about 90% of them detected once, and 0.35% to 0.45% sits in the top ten. This TCR was recovered from an adult with an advanced solid tumor such as melanoma, head and neck, liver or kidney cancer. Sequencing was performed on CD4+ or CD8+ T cells sorted from blood, taken in a trial of the OX40 agonist ivuxolimab.

The CDR3 DNA follows: TGTGCCAGCAGCGACAATAGCAATCAGCCCCAGCATTTT. Its protein is CASSDNSNQPQHF. This chain joins TRBV7-9 and TRBJ1-5; no definite D call. The germline V gene encodes CDR1 SEHNR and CDR2 FQNEAQ (reference sequence). The V end lost 5 bases, the J end lost 0 bases, and 5 bases lay between the germline ends. This CDR3 comprises 13 residues.